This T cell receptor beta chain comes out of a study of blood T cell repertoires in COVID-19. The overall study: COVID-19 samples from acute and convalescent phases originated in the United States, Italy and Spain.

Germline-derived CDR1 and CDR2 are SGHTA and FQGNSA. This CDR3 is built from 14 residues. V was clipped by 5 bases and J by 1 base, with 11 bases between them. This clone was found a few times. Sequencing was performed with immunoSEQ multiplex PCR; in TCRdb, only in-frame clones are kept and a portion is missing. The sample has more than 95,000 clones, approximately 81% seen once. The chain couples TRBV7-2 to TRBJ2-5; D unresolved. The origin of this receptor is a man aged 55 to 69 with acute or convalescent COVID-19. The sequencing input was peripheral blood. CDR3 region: CASSPSRFQETQYF. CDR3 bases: TGTGCCAGCAGCCCGTCTAGATTCCAAGAGACCCAGTACTTC.